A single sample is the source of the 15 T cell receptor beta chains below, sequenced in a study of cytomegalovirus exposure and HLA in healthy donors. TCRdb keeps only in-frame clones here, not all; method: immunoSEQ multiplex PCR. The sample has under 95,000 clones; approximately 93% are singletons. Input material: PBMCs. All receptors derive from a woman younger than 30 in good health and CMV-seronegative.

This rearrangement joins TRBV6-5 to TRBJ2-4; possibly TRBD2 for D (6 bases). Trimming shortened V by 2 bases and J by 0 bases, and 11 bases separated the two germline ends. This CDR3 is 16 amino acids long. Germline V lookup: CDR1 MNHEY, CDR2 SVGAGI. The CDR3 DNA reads TGTGCCAGCAGTTACCTGGAGGGACTAGCCAAAAACATTCAGTACTTC. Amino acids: CASSYLEGLAKNIQYF.

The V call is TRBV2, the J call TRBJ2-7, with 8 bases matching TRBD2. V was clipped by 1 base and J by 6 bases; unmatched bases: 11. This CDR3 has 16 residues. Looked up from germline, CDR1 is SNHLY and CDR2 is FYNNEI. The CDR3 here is CASSEVGTGTRGEQYF. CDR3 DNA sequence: TGTGCCAGCAGTGAAGTCGGCACCGGGACTAGAGGCGAGCAGTACTTC.

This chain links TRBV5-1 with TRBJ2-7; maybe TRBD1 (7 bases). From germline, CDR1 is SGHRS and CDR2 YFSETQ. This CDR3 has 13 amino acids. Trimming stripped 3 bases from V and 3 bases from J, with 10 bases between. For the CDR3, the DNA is TGCGCCAGCAGCTCGGGGGACAGCTACGAGCAGTACTTC. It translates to CASSSGDSYEQYF.

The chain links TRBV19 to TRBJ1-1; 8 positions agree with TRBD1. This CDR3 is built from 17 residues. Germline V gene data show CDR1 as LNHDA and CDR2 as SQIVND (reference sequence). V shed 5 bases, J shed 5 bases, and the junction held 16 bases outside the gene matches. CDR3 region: CASSHPRQGRPVTEAFF. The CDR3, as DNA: TGTGCCAGTAGTCACCCTCGACAGGGGCGCCCTGTAACTGAAGCTTTCTTT.

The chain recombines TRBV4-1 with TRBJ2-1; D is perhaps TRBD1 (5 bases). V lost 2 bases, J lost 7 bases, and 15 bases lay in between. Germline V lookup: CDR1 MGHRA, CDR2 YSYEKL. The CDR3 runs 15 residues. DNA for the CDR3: TGCGCCAGCAGCCAATCTCAGGGTCTGGGTAATGAGCAGTTCTTC. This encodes CASSQSQGLGNEQFF.

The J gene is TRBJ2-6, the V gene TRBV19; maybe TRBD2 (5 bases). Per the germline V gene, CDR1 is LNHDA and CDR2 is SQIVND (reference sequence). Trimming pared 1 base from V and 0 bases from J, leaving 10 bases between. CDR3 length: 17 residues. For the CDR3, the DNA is TGTGCCAGTAGTATAGTAAGTCGGGGCTCTGGGGCCAACGTCCTGACTTTC. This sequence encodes CASSIVSRGSGANVLTF.

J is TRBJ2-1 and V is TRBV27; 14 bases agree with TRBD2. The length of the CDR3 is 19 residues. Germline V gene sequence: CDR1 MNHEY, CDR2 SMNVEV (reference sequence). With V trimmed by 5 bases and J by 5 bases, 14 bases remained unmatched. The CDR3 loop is CASSPRGLAGEFLDNEQFF. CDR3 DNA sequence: TGTGCCAGCAGTCCAAGGGGACTAGCGGGAGAATTTCTCGACAATGAGCAGTTCTTC.

This CDR3 is CASSLWVLRGLNTGELFF. CDR3 DNA sequence: TGTGCCAGCAGCTTGTGGGTCCTCAGGGGACTAAACACCGGGGAGCTGTTTTTT. V gene TRBV7-6 combines with J gene TRBJ2-2; TRBD2 is a possible D gene (7 bases). V lost 3 bases and J 2 bases, leaving 19 bases between the germline ends. Germline V gene data show CDR1 as SGHVS and CDR2 as FNYEAQ. CDR3 length equals 18 residues.

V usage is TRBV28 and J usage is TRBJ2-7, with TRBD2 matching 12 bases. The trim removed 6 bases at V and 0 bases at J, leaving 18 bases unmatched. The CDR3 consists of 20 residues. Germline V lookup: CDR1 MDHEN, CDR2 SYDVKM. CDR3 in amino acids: CASRVPLPRTSGISSYEQYF. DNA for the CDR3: TGTGCCAGCAGGGTTCCCCTACCGCGGACTAGCGGGATCAGCTCCTACGAGCAGTACTTC.

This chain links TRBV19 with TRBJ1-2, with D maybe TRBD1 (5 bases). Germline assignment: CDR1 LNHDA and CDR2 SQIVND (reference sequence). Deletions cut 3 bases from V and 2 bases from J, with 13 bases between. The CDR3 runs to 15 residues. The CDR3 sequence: CASSIRGSGNYGYTF. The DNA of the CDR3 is TGTGCCAGTAGTATTAGGGGATCGGGCAACTATGGCTACACCTTC. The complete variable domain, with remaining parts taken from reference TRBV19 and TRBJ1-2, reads DGGITQSPKYLFRKEGQNVTLSCEQNLNHDAMYWYRQDPGQGLRLIYYSQIVNDFQKGDIAEGYSVSREKKESFPLTVTSAQKNPTAFYLCASSIRGSGNYGYTFGSGTRLTVV.

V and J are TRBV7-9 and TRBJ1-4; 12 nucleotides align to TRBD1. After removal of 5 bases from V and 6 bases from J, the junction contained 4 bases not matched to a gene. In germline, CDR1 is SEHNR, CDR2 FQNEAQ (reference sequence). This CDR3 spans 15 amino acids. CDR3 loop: CASSRGTGGDEKLFF. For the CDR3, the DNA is TGTGCCAGCAGCAGAGGGACAGGGGGCGATGAAAAACTGTTTTTT.

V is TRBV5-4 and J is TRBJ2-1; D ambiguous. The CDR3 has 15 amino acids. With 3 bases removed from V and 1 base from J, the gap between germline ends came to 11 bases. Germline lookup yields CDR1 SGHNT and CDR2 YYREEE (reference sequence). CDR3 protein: CASSSLTSSYNEQFF. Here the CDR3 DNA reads TGTGCCAGCAGCTCCCTCACATCATCCTACAATGAGCAGTTCTTC.

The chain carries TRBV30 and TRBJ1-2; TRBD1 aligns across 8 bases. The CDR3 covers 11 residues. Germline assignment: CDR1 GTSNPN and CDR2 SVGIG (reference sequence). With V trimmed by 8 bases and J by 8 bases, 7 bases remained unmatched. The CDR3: CAGGQGAGYTF. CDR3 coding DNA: TGTGCCGGAGGACAGGGCGCGGGCTACACCTTC. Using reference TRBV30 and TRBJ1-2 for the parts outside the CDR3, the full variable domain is SQTIHQWPATLVQPVGSPLSLECTVEGTSNPNLYWYRQAAGRGLQLLFYSVGIGQISSEVPQNLSASRPQDRQFILSSKKLLLSDSGFYLCAGGQGAGYTFGSGTRLTVV.

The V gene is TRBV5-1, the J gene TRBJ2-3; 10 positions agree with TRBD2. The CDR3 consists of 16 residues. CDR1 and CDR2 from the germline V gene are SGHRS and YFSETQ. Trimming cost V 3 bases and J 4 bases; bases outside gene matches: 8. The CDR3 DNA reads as TGCGCCAGCAGCTCTTCTAGCGGGAGTTTCGCAGATACGCAGTATTTT. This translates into CASSSSSGSFADTQYF.

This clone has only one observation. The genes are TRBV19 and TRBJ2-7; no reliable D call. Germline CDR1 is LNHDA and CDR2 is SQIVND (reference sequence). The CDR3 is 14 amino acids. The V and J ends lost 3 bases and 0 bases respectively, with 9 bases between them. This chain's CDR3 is CASSISASSYEQYF. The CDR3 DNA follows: TGTGCCAGTAGTATCTCAGCTAGCTCCTACGAGCAGTACTTC.